One sample yielded the 11 T cell receptor beta chains listed below, sequenced in a study of blood T cell repertoires in COVID-19. The protocol was immunoSEQ multiplex PCR, while the TCRdb copy is restricted to in-frame clones and leaves out a portion. This table holds some 200,000 clones, about 88% found once. Sequenced: peripheral blood. These receptors were taken from a man aged 50 to 59 with COVID-19, enrolled during active disease.

This rearrangement joins TRBV4-1 to TRBJ2-7; 11 bases match TRBD2. V lost 4 bases to trimming and J lost 5 bases; unmatched junction nucleotides: 16. The germline gives CDR1 MGHRA, CDR2 YSYEKL. CDR3 size: 18 residues. Written as DNA, the CDR3 is TGCGCCAGCAGCCCCTCCGGTTTCCTAGCGGGAGGTCGTAACGAGCAGTACTTC. Its translation: CASSPSGFLAGGRNEQYF.

The chain combines TRBV5-1 with TRBJ2-2; 9 bases agree with TRBD1. This CDR3 comprises 15 residues. V shed 0 bases, J shed 3 bases, and the junction held 0 bases outside the gene matches. Germline CDR1 and CDR2: SGHRS and YFSETQ. The CDR3 spells CASSLGDRDTGELFF. CDR3 DNA: TGCGCCAGCAGCTTGGGGGACAGGGACACCGGGGAGCTGTTTTTT.

This clone was counted once. In DNA, the CDR3 is TGTGCCACCGGAGGACCTGAAGGGTCGGATAGCAATCAGCCCCAGCATTTT. The encoded protein is CATGGPEGSDSNQPQHF. V gene TRBV24-1 combines with J gene TRBJ1-5, with D hard to call. V lost 9 bases, J lost 0 bases, and 20 bases lay in between. Germline V gene data show CDR1 as KGHDR and CDR2 as SFDVKD. The CDR3 has 17 residues.

The chain combines TRBV29-1 with TRBJ2-1; 12 nucleotides agree with TRBD2. Germline trimming cut 4 bases from V and 10 bases from J; bases unmatched to any gene: 11. This CDR3 has 15 amino acids. Germline-derived CDR1 and CDR2 are SQVTM and ANQGSEA. CDR3 sequence reads: CSVAFVASGGGEQFF. The DNA of the CDR3 is TGCAGCGTTGCATTCGTCGCTAGCGGGGGGGGCGAGCAGTTCTTC.

CDR3 in amino acids: CASSLTSGAHEAFF. The CDR3 DNA reads as TGTGCCAGCAGTCTTACTTCAGGGGCGCATGAAGCTTTCTTT. The V and J genes are TRBV11-2 and TRBJ1-1, with D perhaps matching TRBD1 (6 bases). V gave up 6 bases and J gave up 7 bases, with 18 bases separating them. This CDR3 region has 14 residues. Germline-derived CDR1 and CDR2 are SGHAT and FQNNGV.

This clone has only one observation. V gene TRBV3-1 (or the pseudogene TRBV3-2) combines with J gene TRBJ2-4, with 7 nucleotides matching TRBD1. Per the germline V gene, CDR1 is LGHDT and CDR2 is YNNKEL (reference sequence). The CDR3 has 18 amino acids. Unmatched junction bases numbered 12, after V lost 4 bases and J lost 0 bases. The CDR3 DNA sequence: TGTGCCAGCAGCCCTAGGGGACAGCCTTTACTAGCCAAAAACATTCAGTACTTC. It encodes CASSPRGQPLLAKNIQYF.

The genes are TRBV10-3 and TRBJ2-5; possible D gene TRBD2, 6 bases. This CDR3 contains 13 residues. The V gene's germline CDR1 is ENHRY and CDR2 SYGVKD. V was trimmed by 6 bases and J by 0 bases, leaving 8 bases between them. This CDR3 is CAIRPGDQETQYF. The CDR3 DNA follows: TGTGCCATCAGGCCGGGAGACCAAGAGACCCAGTACTTC.

J is TRBJ2-5 and V is TRBV30; TRBD2 agrees at 7 bases. The germline V gene encodes CDR1 GTSNPN and CDR2 SVGIG (reference sequence). Trimming cost V 2 bases and J 5 bases; bases outside gene matches: 11. This CDR3 has 15 residues. The DNA for the CDR3 is TGTGCCTGGAGTTCACTGGGAGGGGCGACGGAGACCCAGTACTTC. Translated, it gives CAWSSLGGATETQYF.

The genes are TRBV5-4 and TRBJ2-5; a weak D match, TRBD2 (6 bases). Germline CDR1 reads SGHNT; CDR2 reads YYREEE (reference sequence). The V gene lost 0 bases and the J gene lost 5 bases, with 11 bases spanning the gap. This CDR3 spans 14 amino acids. Here the CDR3 DNA reads TGTGCCAGCAGCTTGGCCTTGGAGGGGGAGACCCAGTACTTC. Its protein is CASSLALEGETQYF.

The chain joins TRBV11-2 to TRBJ1-2; D unresolved. Germline CDR1 is SGHAT and CDR2 is FQNNGV. V shed 1 base and J shed 4 bases, with 13 bases lying between them. The CDR3 spans 15 residues. The CDR3 region has the DNA TGTGCCAGCAGCTTAGGTCAGGCCGTCGGCTATGGCTACACCTTC. Translating it yields CASSLGQAVGYGYTF.

J is TRBJ2-7 and V is TRBV27, with TRBD1 identical over 10 bases. The junction had 6 bases not matched to a gene; V was cut back by 2 bases and J by 5 bases. CDR3 length: 15 residues. Germline V gene lookup returns CDR1 MNHEY and CDR2 SMNVEV (reference sequence). CDR3 amino acids: CASSLVRQGANEQYF. CDR3 DNA sequence: TGTGCCAGCAGTTTAGTCCGACAGGGGGCGAACGAGCAGTACTTC.